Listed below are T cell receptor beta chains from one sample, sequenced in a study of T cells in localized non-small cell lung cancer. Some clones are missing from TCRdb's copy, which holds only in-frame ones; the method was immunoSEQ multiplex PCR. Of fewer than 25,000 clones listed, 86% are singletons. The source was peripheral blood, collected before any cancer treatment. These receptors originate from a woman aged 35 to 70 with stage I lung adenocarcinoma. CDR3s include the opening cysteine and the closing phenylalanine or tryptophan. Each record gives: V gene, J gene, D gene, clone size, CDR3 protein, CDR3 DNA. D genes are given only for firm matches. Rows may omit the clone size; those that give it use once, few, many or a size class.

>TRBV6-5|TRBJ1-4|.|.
CASSLNRNEKLFF
TGTGCCAGCAGCCTCAACAGGAATGAAAAACTGTTTTTT
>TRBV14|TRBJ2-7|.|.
CGPPGAHYEQYF
TGTGGTCCACCCGGGGCCCACTACGAGCAGTACTTC
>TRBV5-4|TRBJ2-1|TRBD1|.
CASSLAGTDHNEQFF
TGTGCCAGCAGCTTGGCCGGGACAGACCACAATGAGCAGTTCTTC
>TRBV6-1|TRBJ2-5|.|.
CASNPWKETQYF
TGTGCCAGCAATCCGTGGAAGGAGACCCAGTACTTC
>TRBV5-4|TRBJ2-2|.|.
CASRTLGGYNTGELFF
TGTGCCAGCAGGACGCTCGGGGGCTATAACACCGGGGAGCTGTTTTTT
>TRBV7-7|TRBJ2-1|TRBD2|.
CASSLAGGYNEQFF
TGTGCTAGCAGCTTAGCGGGGGGGTACAATGAGCAGTTCTTC
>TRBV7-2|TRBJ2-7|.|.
CASSFRDRSSYEQYF
TGTGCCAGCAGCTTCAGGGACCGTTCTTCCTACGAGCAGTACTTC
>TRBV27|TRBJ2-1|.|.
CASSLGTGGNEQFF
TGTGCCAGCAGTCTCGGGACCGGTGGGAATGAGCAGTTCTTC
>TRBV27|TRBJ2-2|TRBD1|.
CASSLASPGTVLTGELFF
TGTGCCAGCAGTTTAGCAAGCCCCGGGACAGTACTCACCGGGGAGCTGTTTTTT
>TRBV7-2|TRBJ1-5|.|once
CASSLVGYQPQHF
TGTGCCAGCAGCTTAGTGGGGTATCAGCCCCAGCATTTT
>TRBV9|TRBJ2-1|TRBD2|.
CASSVGSTSGGEQFF
TGTGCCAGCAGCGTAGGATCGACTAGCGGGGGAGAGCAGTTCTTC
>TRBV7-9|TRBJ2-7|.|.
CASSFPGSYEQYF
TGTGCCAGCAGCTTTCCCGGGTCCTACGAGCAGTACTTC
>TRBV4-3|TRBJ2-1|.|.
CASSQGPSGPNNEQFF
TGCGCCAGCAGCCAAGGTCCCTCTGGGCCGAACAATGAGCAGTTCTTC
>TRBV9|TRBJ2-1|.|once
CASSVDRNEQFF
TGTGCCAGCAGCGTAGATAGAAATGAGCAGTTCTTC
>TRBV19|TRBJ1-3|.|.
CASRGVGNTIYF
TGTGCCAGTCGGGGGGTTGGAAACACCATATATTTT
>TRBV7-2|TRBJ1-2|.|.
CASSGDDGDYGYTF
TGTGCCAGCAGCGGAGACGACGGGGACTATGGCTACACCTTC
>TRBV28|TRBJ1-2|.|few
CASSLVQGGLTGSGYTF
TGTGCCAGCAGTTTGGTGCAGGGCGGTCTAACAGGCTCTGGCTACACCTTC
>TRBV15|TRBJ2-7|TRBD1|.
CATSRDSNTGTGVHEQYF
TGTGCCACCAGCAGAGATTCAAATACCGGGACAGGGGTCCACGAGCAGTACTTC
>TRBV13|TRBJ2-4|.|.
CASSLLGTKNIQYF
TGTGCCAGCAGCTTACTTGGGACTAAAAACATTCAGTACTTC
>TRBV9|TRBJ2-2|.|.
CASSVQPDTGELFF
TGTGCCAGCAGCGTACAACCAGACACCGGGGAGCTGTTTTTT
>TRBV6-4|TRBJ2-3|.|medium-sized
CASSERVTDTQYF
TGTGCCAGCAGTGAGCGCGTGACCGATACGCAGTATTTT
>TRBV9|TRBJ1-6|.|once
CASSVEAGANSPLHF
TGTGCCAGCAGCGTAGAGGCAGGGGCTAATTCACCCCTCCACTTT
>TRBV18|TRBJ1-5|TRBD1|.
CASTTGPDQPQHF
TGTGCCAGCACGACAGGGCCGGATCAGCCCCAGCATTTT
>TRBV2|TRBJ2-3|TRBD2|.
CASSGPSGATDTQYF
TGTGCCAGCAGTGGGCCTAGCGGGGCCACAGATACGCAGTATTTT
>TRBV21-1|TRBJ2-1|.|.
CASSKVQGTSGEHNEQFF
TGTGCCAGCAGCAAAGTCCAAGGGACTAGCGGGGAACACAATGAGCAGTTCTTC
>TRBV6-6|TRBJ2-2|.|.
CASNRGANTGELFF
TGTGCCAGTAATAGGGGGGCGAACACCGGGGAGCTGTTTTTT
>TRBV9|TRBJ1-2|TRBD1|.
CASSVLEGAHGYTF
TGTGCCAGCAGCGTATTAGAGGGGGCCCATGGCTACACCTTC
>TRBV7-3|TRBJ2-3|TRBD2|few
CASSPAPGSTSGGMQYF
TGTGCCAGCAGTCCGGCACCAGGATCGACTAGCGGGGGGATGCAGTATTTT
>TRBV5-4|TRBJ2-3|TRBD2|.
CASSRRGATDTQYF
TGTGCCAGCAGCCGGCGGGGGGCGACAGATACGCAGTATTTT
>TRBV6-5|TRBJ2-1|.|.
CASSPGPEYNEQFF
TGTGCCAGCAGTCCGGGACCAGAGTACAATGAGCAGTTCTTC
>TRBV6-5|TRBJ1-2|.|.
CASRQSSNYGYTF
TGTGCCAGCAGACAGTCGTCTAACTATGGCTACACCTTC
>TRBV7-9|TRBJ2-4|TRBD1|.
CASSHPGTGLAKNIQYF
TGTGCCAGCAGCCACCCCGGGACAGGTCTAGCCAAAAACATTCAGTACTTC
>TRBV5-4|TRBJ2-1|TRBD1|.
CASRFTGQGVNEQFF
TGTGCCAGCCGGTTTACGGGACAGGGTGTGAATGAGCAGTTCTTC
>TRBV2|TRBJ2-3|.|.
CASSEFGGADTQYF
TGTGCCAGCAGTGAATTTGGGGGCGCAGATACGCAGTATTTT
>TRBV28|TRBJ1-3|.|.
CASNTVGGNTIYF
TGTGCCAGCAATACGGTGGGAGGAAACACCATATATTTT
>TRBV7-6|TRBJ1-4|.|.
CASSLDSLITTNEKLFF
TGTGCCAGCAGCTTAGACAGTTTGATAACAACTAATGAAAAACTGTTTTTT
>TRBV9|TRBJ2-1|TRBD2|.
CASSVDSAGGYNEQFF
TGTGCCAGCAGCGTAGATTCAGCGGGGGGTTACAATGAGCAGTTCTTC
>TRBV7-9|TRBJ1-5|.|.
CASSFGDEGQPQHF
TGTGCCAGCAGCTTCGGAGACGAGGGTCAGCCCCAGCATTTT
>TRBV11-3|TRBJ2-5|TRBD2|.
CASSSGSGTQETQYF
TGTGCCAGCAGCTCCGGTAGCGGGACACAAGAGACCCAGTACTTC
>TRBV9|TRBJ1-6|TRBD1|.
CASSGGTGQAYNSPLHF
TGTGCCAGCAGCGGGGGGACGGGACAGGCTTATAATTCACCCCTCCACTTT
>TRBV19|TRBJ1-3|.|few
CASESRFGNTIYF
TGTGCCAGTGAATCGAGGTTTGGAAACACCATATATTTT
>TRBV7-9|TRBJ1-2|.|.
CASSLAAAPSYGYTF
TGTGCCAGCAGCTTAGCGGCCGCACCCTCCTATGGCTACACCTTC
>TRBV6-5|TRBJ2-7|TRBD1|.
CASRSGTGSREQYF
TGTGCCAGCAGGTCCGGGACAGGGAGCCGCGAGCAGTACTTC
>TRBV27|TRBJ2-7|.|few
CASSRSALLTDEQYF
TGTGCCAGCAGTCGGTCGGCGTTGCTCACTGACGAGCAGTACTTC
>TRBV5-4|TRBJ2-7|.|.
CASSLRTALDEQYF
TGTGCCAGCAGCTTGCGGACTGCATTAGACGAGCAGTACTTC
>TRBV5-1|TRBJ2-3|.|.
CASSLVDTSTDTQYF
TGCGCCAGCAGCTTGGTGGACACCTCCACAGATACGCAGTATTTT
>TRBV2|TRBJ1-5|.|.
CASRTLGQPQHF
TGTGCCAGCAGGACCTTAGGTCAGCCCCAGCATTTT
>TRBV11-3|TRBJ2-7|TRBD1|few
CASSSRGGGTGDSYEQYF
TGTGCCAGCAGCTCCCGAGGGGGCGGGACAGGGGATTCCTACGAGCAGTACTTC
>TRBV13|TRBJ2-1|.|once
CASSADWLFDPNTLRPSSYNEQFF
TGTGCCAGCAGCGCCGACTGGCTATTTGACCCCAATACTTTGCGACCCAGCTCCTACAATGAGCAGTTCTTC
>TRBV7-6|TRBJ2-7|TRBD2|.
CASSLDETSGGEQYF
TGTGCCAGCAGCTTAGACGAAACTAGCGGGGGGGAGCAGTACTTC
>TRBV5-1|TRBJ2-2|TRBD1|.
CATAGGSNTGELFF
TGCGCCACCGCAGGGGGATCGAACACCGGGGAGCTGTTTTTT
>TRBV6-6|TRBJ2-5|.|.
CASSPRDRTQYF
TGTGCCAGCAGTCCGCGTGATCGGACCCAGTACTTC
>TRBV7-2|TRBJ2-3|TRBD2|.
CASSPDSGTSTDTQYF
TGTGCCAGCAGCCCCGATAGCGGGACTAGCACAGATACGCAGTATTTT
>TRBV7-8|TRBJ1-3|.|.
CASSLGQLSSGNTIYF
TGTGCCAGCAGCCTCGGACAGCTAAGCTCTGGAAACACCATATATTTT
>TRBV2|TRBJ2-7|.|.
CASGGYSYEQYF
TGTGCCAGCGGGGGATACTCCTACGAGCAGTACTTC
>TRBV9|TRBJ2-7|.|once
CASSVDGGEAYEQYF
TGTGCCAGCAGCGTAGACGGGGGCGAGGCGTACGAGCAGTACTTC
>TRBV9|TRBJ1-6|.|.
CASSAHDNSPLHF
TGTGCCAGCAGCGCCCACGATAATTCACCCCTCCACTTT